This T cell receptor (beta chain) was sequenced in a study of spatial heterogeneity in lung cancer. Background on the study: Averaged across combinations, each unique TCR and UMI pairing appeared more than ten times in raw reads, which were uncorrected.

By share of the sample, this clonotype is medium-sized. The library was prepared for alpha chains; this beta chain is a stray read, so its frequency means little. Noted time point: sample taken at primary tumor resection. In each case, whole RNA from tumor, nontumor lung or frozen PBMC was sequenced unsorted. Donors were 72 untreated early-stage non-small cell lung cancer patients. Every individual TCR cDNA molecule carried its own unique molecular identifier, which allowed correction of PCR and sequencing errors. TCRdb re-analysed the 5' RACE reads in MiXCR, keeping a single row per CDR3 protein. The data show about 12,000 distinct CDR3 sequences, approximately 6.2% seen once. This CDR3 comprises 12 residues. Germline loops: CDR1 KGHDR, CDR2 SFDVKD. Trimming took off 1 base at V and 8 bases at J, with 5 bases between the two ends.

The specimen comprised normal lung tissue next to the tumor, sampled at surgery. The chain has TRBV24-1 and TRBJ2-1; D is unclear. This clonotype was sampled from a male donor with early-stage non-small cell lung cancer. The CDR3 DNA sequence: TGTGCCACCAGTGATTTCACGGATGAGCAGTTCTTC. Translated, it gives CATSDFTDEQFF.